The entry below describes one T cell receptor beta chain. What it recognizes is unknown. This sample stems from a study of Tregs in tolerant kidney transplant recipients. Whole-study results and caveats: Validation in larger populations is needed because few patients were studied. Expanding Tregs on activated donor B cells appeared to best identify donor-specific TCRbeta clones.

This table comes from immunoSEQ multiplex PCR, and its TCRdb copy is limited to in-frame clones, with some not included. Counted here are around 230,000 clones, about 80% occurring once; the ten biggest clones make up about 0.68%. Unstimulated regulatory T cells (CD4+CD25+CD127-), CD4+CD25- non-regulatory cells, CD4 and CD8 cells were FACS-sorted from thawed PBMCs. The CDR3 has 19 residues. V was shortened by 0 bases and J by 1 base, with 21 bases between the two germline ends. Germline values: CDR1 MGHRA, CDR2 YSYEKL. This sequence joins TRBV4-1 and TRBJ1-2; D is possibly TRBD1 (5 bases). The TCR comes from a human donor in good health. The source material was CD4+ T cells from blood. The CDR3, as DNA: TGCGCCAGCAGCCAAGATAGGTGGGACCCCCGTCCCTTTAACTATGGCTACACCTTC. As protein: CASSQDRWDPRPFNYGYTF.